This T cell receptor (beta chain) was identified during a study of cytomegalovirus exposure and HLA in healthy donors. Study-level findings and limits: Among TCR beta chains of equal frequency, HLA-associated ones were more clonally expanded in a later analysis. Relative to the approximately 700-donor mean, N-insertions were reportedly fewer in an Asian-associated ancestry cluster in a later analysis. Presence/absence analyses assumed roughly uniform sequencing depth across donors, which may not hold. Indistinguishability led to the exclusion of some V segments, TRBV6-2 and TRBV6-3 included.

The CDR3 spans 15 residues. Germline V gives CDR1 MNHEY, CDR2 SMNVEV (reference sequence). V lost 4 bases, J lost 6 bases, and 15 bases lay in between. As for this clone: Antigen: not known.

PCR primers comprised 60 Vbeta and 13 Jbeta primers. TCRdb keeps only in-frame clones here, not all; method: immunoSEQ multiplex PCR. The table has more than 95,000 clones, about 10% seen once; the top ten hold around 5%. This sequence originates from a young woman in good health and CMV-seropositive. Sequencing was carried out using PBMCs. The rearrangement links TRBV27 to TRBJ1-4, with D possibly matching TRBD1 (6 bases). CDR3 in DNA: TGTGCCAGCAGTTCCACGACAGGAAGACATGAAAAACTGTTTTTT. This gives the protein CASSSTTGRHEKLFF.